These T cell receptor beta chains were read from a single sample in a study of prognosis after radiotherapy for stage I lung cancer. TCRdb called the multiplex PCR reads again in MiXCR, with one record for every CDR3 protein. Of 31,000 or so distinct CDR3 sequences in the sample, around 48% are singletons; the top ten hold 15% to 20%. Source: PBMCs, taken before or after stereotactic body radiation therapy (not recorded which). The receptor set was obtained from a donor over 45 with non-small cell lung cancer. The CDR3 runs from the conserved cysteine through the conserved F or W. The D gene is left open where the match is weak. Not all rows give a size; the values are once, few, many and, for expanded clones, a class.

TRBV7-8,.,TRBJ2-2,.,TGTGCCAGCAGCCACATGCGGTTCTTCTGGAGTTTCACCGGGGAGCTGTTTTTT,CASSHMRFFWSFTGELFF
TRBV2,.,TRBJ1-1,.,TGTGCCAGCAGCGTCGAGGGCCAGAACACTGAAGCTTTCTTT,CASSVEGQNTEAFF
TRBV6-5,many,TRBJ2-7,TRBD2,TGTGCCAGCAGTTATGCGGGAGAGCGCCTCGAGCAGTACTTC,CASSYAGERLEQYF
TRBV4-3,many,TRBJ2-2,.,TGCGCCAGCAGCCATGTCCGTGTGAGGAACACCGGGGAGCTGTTTTTT,CASSHVRVRNTGELFF
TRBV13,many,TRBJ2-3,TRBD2,TGTGCCAGCAGTTCCTTACTAGCGGAAGCTAGCACAGATACGCAGTATTTT,CASSSLLAEASTDTQYF
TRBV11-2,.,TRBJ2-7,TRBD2,TGTGCCAGCAGCTTCACCCTGGGGGAGGGCCGAACCCCCTACGAGCAGTACTTC,CASSFTLGEGRTPYEQYF
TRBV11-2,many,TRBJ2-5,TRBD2,TGTGCCAGCAGCTCCGGGACTAGCGGGATCGGAGAGACCCAGTACTTC,CASSSGTSGIGETQYF
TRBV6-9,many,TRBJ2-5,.,TGTGCCAGCAGTTACGGGACTTTCCAAGGGACCCAGTACTTC,CASSYGTFQGTQYF
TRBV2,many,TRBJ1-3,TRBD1,TGTGCCAGCAGCCCAAAGGACAGGGGGATCTCTGGAAACACCATATATTTT,CASSPKDRGISGNTIYF
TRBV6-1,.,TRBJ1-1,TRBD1,TGTGCCATCCATGGGTACAGGGGGCGGTCTGAAGCTTTCTTT,CAIHGYRGRSEAFF
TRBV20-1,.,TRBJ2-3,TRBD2,TGCAGTTTGCCGAGTCTGACTAGCGGGAGGGCTAGGAATACGCAGTATTTT,CSLPSLTSGRARNTQYF
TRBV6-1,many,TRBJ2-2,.,TGTGCCAGCAGTGTTGTCAGTGCGAACACCGGGGAGCTGTTTTTT,CASSVVSANTGELFF
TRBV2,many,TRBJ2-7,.,TGTGCCAGCAGTTTCGACTACCTCGGGGAGCAGTACTTC,CASSFDYLGEQYF
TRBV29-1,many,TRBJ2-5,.,TGCAGCGTTGAAGAGGGAGAGACCCAGTACTTC,CSVEEGETQYF
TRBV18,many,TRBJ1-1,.,TGTGCCAGCTCACCGGAGAGGGTTGGGGGGAACACTGAAGCTTTCTTT,CASSPERVGGNTEAFF
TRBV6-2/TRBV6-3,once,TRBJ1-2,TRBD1,TGTGCCAGCAGCACGGGACAGGGGGCGTCGAACTATGGCTACACCTTC,CASSTGQGASNYGYTF
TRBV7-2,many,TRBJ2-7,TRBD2,TGTGCCAGCAGCCAAATCAGACTAGCAGAGCAGTACTTC,CASSQIRLAEQYF
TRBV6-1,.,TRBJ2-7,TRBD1,TGTGCCAGCAGGGCAGGGACAGCTCACTCCTACGAGCAGTACTTC,CASRAGTAHSYEQYF
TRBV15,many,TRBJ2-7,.,TGTGCCACCAGCAGAAAGACCCTAACCTACGAGCAGTACTTC,CATSRKTLTYEQYF
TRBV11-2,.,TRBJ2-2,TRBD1,TGTGCCAGCAGCCTCCGGACAGGGAGGAAGACCGGGGAGCTGTTTTTT,CASSLRTGRKTGELFF
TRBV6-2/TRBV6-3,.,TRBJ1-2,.,TGTGCCAGCATTGCGAGAGCCGAGACGGTCTACACCTTC,CASIARAETVYTF
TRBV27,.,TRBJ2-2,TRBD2,TGTGCCAGCATCCCGGGGCGGGGGGCGGGGAACACCTGGGAGCTGTTTTTT,CASIPGRGAGNTWELFF
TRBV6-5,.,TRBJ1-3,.,TGTGCCAGCAGTTCCGCGACCCGGGAGACTGGAAACACCATATATTTT,CASSSATRETGNTIYF
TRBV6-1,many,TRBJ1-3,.,TGTGCCAGCCTTCCTGTCAGAGGTGGCTCTGGAAACACCATATATTTT,CASLPVRGGSGNTIYF
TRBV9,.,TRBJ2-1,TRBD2,TGTGCCAGCATCCCCCTAATAGCGGGAGCTTATGAGCAGTTCTTC,CASIPLIAGAYEQFF
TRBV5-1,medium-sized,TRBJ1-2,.,TGCGCCAGCAGCGTACAGGGCGACCCAAACTATGGCTACACCTTC,CASSVQGDPNYGYTF
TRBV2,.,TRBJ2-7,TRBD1,TGTGCCAGCAGTGGGGAGACAGGGGGGGATCCCGAGCAGTACTTC,CASSGETGGDPEQYF
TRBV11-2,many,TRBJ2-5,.,TGTGCCAGCAGCAGAGGACTTGGGGAGACCCAGTACTTC,CASSRGLGETQYF
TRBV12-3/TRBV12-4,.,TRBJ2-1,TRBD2,TGTGCCAGCAGTCCCCCCGGACTAGCGGGGGGCAGTGAGCAGTTCTTC,CASSPPGLAGGSEQFF
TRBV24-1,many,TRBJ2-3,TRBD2,TGTGCCACCAGTGACCCGGGACTAGCAGCAGATACGCAGTATTTT,CATSDPGLAADTQYF
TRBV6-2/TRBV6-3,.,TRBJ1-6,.,TGTGCCAGCACCACGGGGAATTCGCCCCTCCAATTT,CASTTGNSPLQF
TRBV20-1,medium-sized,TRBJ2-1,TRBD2,TGCAGTGCACCGACTAGCCTCTCCTACAATGAGCAGTTCTTC,CSAPTSLSYNEQFF
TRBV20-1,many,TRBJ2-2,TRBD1,TGCAGTGCTCCGGGACAGGCGAACACCGGGGAGCTGTTTTTT,CSAPGQANTGELFF
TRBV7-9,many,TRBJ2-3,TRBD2,TGTGCCAGCAGCTTTACCGGGACTAGCAGAGATACGCAGTATTTT,CASSFTGTSRDTQYF
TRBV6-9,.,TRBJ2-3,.,TGTGCCAGCAGTTACTCCTGGACGGAAATCACAGATACGCAGTATTTT,CASSYSWTEITDTQYF